Sequencing of this TCR beta chain was carried out in a study of memory CD4+ T cells and cytomegalovirus serostatus. Study summary: Healthy Belgian adult donors included roughly ten CMV-positive and 24 CMV-negative people.

Concerning this clone itself: What it binds is unknown.

Original processing methods: Out-of-frame sequences were removed, leaving around 2.2 million distinct TCRbeta sequences. Some clones are missing from TCRdb's copy, which holds only in-frame ones; the method was immunoSEQ multiplex PCR. V, J and clone size reflect that table, while D and trimming were determined from the DNA. This sample carries around 26,000 clones, more than 70% of them seen once, and the ten largest clones take around 0.68%. Study-level points and caveats: CD4+ memory repertoires contained about two fifths of the roughly 160 reported CMV TCRbeta sequences.

Single viable CD3+CD4+CD8-CD45RO+ cells were sorted as the memory CD4+ T cells. CMV serostatus came from serum IgG against pp150, pp28, p38, p52. The receptor's source is an adult in good health and CMV-seronegative. The specimen sequenced was memory CD4+ T cells from blood.

The CDR3 nucleotides are TGCGCCAGCAGCCAAAAAGGAAAAGGGTTACACTATGGCTACACCTTC. Translation: CASSQKGKGLHYGYTF. V is TRBV4-1 and J is TRBJ1-2; no clear D. The ends were cut back, 2 bases at V and 3 bases at J, with 16 bases in the middle. Germline CDR1 reads MGHRA; CDR2 reads YSYEKL. The CDR3 covers 16 residues.